The rows below give T cell receptor beta chains drawn from one sample of a study of OX40 agonist ivuxolimab in advanced cancers. Libraries were prepared by immunoSEQ multiplex PCR; TCRdb keeps only in-frame clonotypes and omits some of them. The sample comprises over 80,000 clones, 70% to 90% of which are singletons, and about 4% rests with the top ten. The specimen comprised CD4+ or CD8+ T cells sorted from blood, sampled in a trial of the OX40 agonist ivuxolimab. These receptors were obtained from an adult with an advanced solid tumor such as melanoma, head and neck, liver or kidney cancer. Each CDR3 is given without its conserved first and last residue.

v_call: TRBV7-9; cdr3_aa: ASSLSGSGEVYGYT
v_call: TRBV28; cdr3_aa: ASVELVAEGNTIY
v_call: TRBV4-1; cdr3_aa: ASRPSGRSDIQY
v_call: TRBV5-6; cdr3_aa: ASSWLSTRTLYEQY
v_call: TRBV19; cdr3_aa: ASSIPGNNQPQH
v_call: TRBV5-1; cdr3_aa: ASSPLAGEVYEQY
v_call: TRBV20-1; cdr3_aa: SARKGQPQH
v_call: TRBV2; cdr3_aa: ASIPTGGLGEKLF
v_call: TRBV12-2; cdr3_aa: ASRHRGDVGTEAF
v_call: TRBV5-1; cdr3_aa: ASSLLVGDYGYT
v_call: TRBV5-4; cdr3_aa: ASSLAEQAAGIGNTIY
v_call: TRBV11-3; cdr3_aa: ASSLYASGGNKQF
v_call: TRBV5-4; cdr3_aa: ASSLKGEEKLF
v_call: TRBV19; cdr3_aa: ASSNLDSNQPQH
v_call: TRBV15; cdr3_aa: ATSKERTPNQPQH
v_call: TRBV11-3; cdr3_aa: ASSLTGGRNNEQF
v_call: TRBV5-4; cdr3_aa: ASSLPGRNQPQH
v_call: TRBV19; cdr3_aa: ASSGSGGVGRENGYT
v_call: TRBV25-1; cdr3_aa: ASSESQGAFDEQY
v_call: TRBV9; cdr3_aa: ASSVMGRRGTGYT
v_call: TRBV7-2; cdr3_aa: ASSRQGGSTDTQY
v_call: TRBV5-4; cdr3_aa: ASSTGTSGATDTQY
v_call: TRBV7-9; cdr3_aa: ASSHGQRAPNIQY
v_call: TRBV18; cdr3_aa: ASSGDRNQPQH
v_call: TRBV5-1; cdr3_aa: ASSLAGRGYGNTIY
v_call: TRBV30; cdr3_aa: AWTETGLALGNQY
v_call: TRBV23-1; cdr3_aa: ASSGGNNTDTQY
v_call: TRBV7-9; cdr3_aa: ASSLSRDTDTQY
v_call: TRBV27; cdr3_aa: ASSLQEGRQPQH
v_call: TRBV28; cdr3_aa: ASSYSGTRLEQY
v_call: TRBV2; cdr3_aa: ASSDPPEGSTDTQY
v_call: TRBV29-1; cdr3_aa: SVGVGGQGRETQY
v_call: TRBV7-9; cdr3_aa: ARKDSPNEKLF
v_call: TRBV30; cdr3_aa: AWSVREGVGNQPQH
v_call: TRBV7-2; cdr3_aa: ASSRGNSGRGVLVLT
v_call: TRBV5-4; cdr3_aa: ASSPPQGDYNEQF
v_call: TRBV21-1; cdr3_aa: ASRNERQGLLLYEQY
v_call: TRBV28; cdr3_aa: ASSQPGLLHYEQY
v_call: TRBV18; cdr3_aa: ASSPPGGTGYGYT
v_call: TRBV27; cdr3_aa: ASSPGTTGANVLT
v_call: TRBV7-2; cdr3_aa: ASSLHDRGSEKLF
v_call: TRBV7-9; cdr3_aa: ASSWRMGTNEKLF
v_call: TRBV27; cdr3_aa: ASSRRDRGAADTQY
v_call: TRBV11-3; cdr3_aa: ASSLGPMGLGSYNEQF
v_call: TRBV30; cdr3_aa: AWSALAGAEQF
v_call: TRBV18; cdr3_aa: ASSPAGRASNTEAF
v_call: TRBV29-1; cdr3_aa: SVEEGQEVWGYT
v_call: TRBV30; cdr3_aa: AWSLGQGASGANVLT
v_call: TRBV6-4; cdr3_aa: ASSEGSNQPQH
v_call: TRBV10-1; cdr3_aa: ASSHDRATGELF
v_call: TRBV7-7; cdr3_aa: ASSLGLAGEDTQY
v_call: TRBV5-1; cdr3_aa: ASSGGVYGNTIY
v_call: TRBV18; cdr3_aa: ASSPQQGRTTEAF
v_call: TRBV6-1; cdr3_aa: ASSTGGNGNQPQH
v_call: TRBV10-1; cdr3_aa: ASSEDSHYEQY
v_call: TRBV30; cdr3_aa: AWSPNNQPQH
v_call: TRBV11-2; cdr3_aa: ASSFTENTEAF
v_call: TRBV6-5; cdr3_aa: ASSYSRPLPTDTQY
v_call: TRBV28; cdr3_aa: ASRTSGRFGNTGELF
v_call: TRBV5-4; cdr3_aa: ASSLGGVDQPQH